Each of the 26 T cell receptor beta chains below was sequenced from the same sample in a study of T-cell memory formation after mild COVID-19. In TCRdb, the 5' RACE reads were re-called with MiXCR into one record per CDR3 protein. The repertoire holds some 160,000 distinct CDR3 sequences, roughly 13% seen once, with approximately 3.4% in the top ten. The source material was PBMCs or a T cell subset sorted from them (not recorded which). The receptors come from a man younger than 30 who had mild COVID-19 (a few samples of this study predate the infection). Cell type and time point are not known.

The chain has TRBV5-1 and TRBJ1-2, with 9 bases matching TRBD1. Germline values: CDR1 SGHRS, CDR2 YFSETQ. Germline trimming cut 3 bases from V and 8 bases from J; bases unmatched to any gene: 11. The CDR3 runs 15 residues. In DNA form, the CDR3 reads TGCGCCAGCAGCTGGACAGGGGAAGGTGGCTACGGCTACACCTTC. It translates to CASSWTGEGGYGYTF.

This clonotype was found a few times. The rearrangement links TRBV20-1 to TRBJ1-2; D is unclear. The V end lost 1 base, the J end lost 2 bases, and 14 bases lay between the germline ends. The CDR3 spans 15 residues. Germline-derived CDR1 and CDR2 are DFQATT and SNEGSKA (reference sequence). The CDR3 is CSARVPSGGNYGYTF. The CDR3 DNA reads as TGCAGTGCTAGAGTTCCCTCGGGAGGAAACTATGGCTACACCTTC.

This clonotype was observed many times. The rearrangement uses TRBV10-3 and TRBJ1-4, with 9 positions matching TRBD1. Unmatched junction bases numbered 7, after V lost 6 bases and J lost 8 bases. The CDR3 is made up of 14 amino acids. CDR1 is ENHRY, CDR2 SYGVKD, per germline. CDR3 DNA sequence: TGTGCCATCAGCGGACAGGGGATTAGCGAAAAACTGTTTTTT. It specifies CAISGQGISEKLFF.

This clonotype was counted only a few times. The chain links TRBV7-2 to TRBJ2-5; perhaps TRBD2 as D (5 bases). V lost 2 bases, J lost 5 bases, and 12 bases lay in between. CDR3 length: 14 residues. The germline gives CDR1 SGHTA, CDR2 FQGNSA. The CDR3 region is CASSLLTGEETQYF. Written as DNA, the CDR3 is TGTGCCAGCAGCTTACTTACCGGGGAGGAGACCCAGTACTTC.

The V call is TRBV12-3 or TRBV12-4, the J call TRBJ2-2, with 10 bases that match TRBD1. Germline trimming cut 8 bases from V and 5 bases from J; bases unmatched to any gene: 8. CDR3 size: 15 residues. The CDR3 protein is CASCYGQGGTGELFF. In DNA form, the CDR3 reads TGTGCCAGCTGTTATGGACAGGGGGGGACCGGGGAGCTGTTTTTT.

This clonotype was seen only a few times. The rearrangement links TRBV5-1 to TRBJ2-7; D possibly uses TRBD1 or TRBD2 (5 bases each). Germline CDR1 reads SGHRS; CDR2 reads YFSETQ. V was shortened by 1 base and J by 7 bases, with 18 bases between the two germline ends. This CDR3 is built from 15 residues. In DNA form, the CDR3 reads TGCGCCAGCAGCTTGTCCGGGACGTTCCTACGAGAGCAGTACTTC. The encoded protein is CASSLSGTFLREQYF.

This clonotype was detected only a few times. The chain employs TRBV7-9 and TRBJ1-2, with D possibly being TRBD1 (5 bases). V lost 0 bases and J lost 2, with 10 bases in between. Germline CDR1 reads SEHNR; CDR2 reads FQNEAQ (reference sequence). The CDR3 has 15 amino acids. This CDR3 reads CASSLAHGGNYGYTF. The CDR3 DNA sequence: TGTGCCAGCAGCTTAGCGCATGGGGGGAACTATGGCTACACCTTC.

This rearrangement joins TRBV2 to TRBJ1-1; tentatively, D is TRBD1 (5 bases). Germline values: CDR1 SNHLY, CDR2 FYNNEI. The CDR3 is made up of 13 amino acids. The V end was cut by 7 bases, the J end by 10 bases, with 19 bases between. The CDR3 DNA sequence: TGTGCCAGCATGGCCGGGAGTCGACAGTCAGCTTTCTTT. Protein sequence: CASMAGSRQSAFF.

A few counts support this clonotype. CDR3 nucleotide sequence: TGCGCCAGCAGCTCCATTGCGGGGTCCTACGAGCAGTACTTC. Its protein is CASSSIAGSYEQYF. The chain combines TRBV5-1 with TRBJ2-7; possibly TRBD2 for D (6 bases). V was trimmed by 3 bases and J by 1 base, leaving 11 bases between them. CDR1 is SGHRS and CDR2 is YFSETQ in the germline V gene. The CDR3 is 14 residues long.

A few counts support this clonotype. The gene calls are TRBV28 and TRBJ1-2, with TRBD1 matching 10 bases. The V gene's germline CDR1 is MDHEN and CDR2 SYDVKM. The J segment lost 6 bases and the V segment lost 6 bases, leaving 10 bases of the junction unmatched. CDR3 length equals 15 residues. CDR3 sequence reads: CASRSRTGGLDGYTF. The CDR3 DNA reads TGTGCCAGCAGATCGAGGACAGGGGGTTTGGATGGCTACACCTTC.

This chain's CDR3 is CSARVGRASTDTQYF. The CDR3 DNA reads as TGCAGTGCTAGAGTGGGCAGGGCAAGCACAGATACGCAGTATTTT. The chain couples TRBV20-1 to TRBJ2-3; possibly TRBD1 for D (5 bases). CDR1 and CDR2 from the germline V gene are DFQATT and SNEGSKA (reference sequence). V lost 1 base and J lost 0, with 11 bases in between. This CDR3 is built from 15 residues.

In regard to this clonotype: One junction end disagrees with the germline gene, perhaps due to a read error. The chain joins TRBV7-2 to TRBJ2-1; 7 bases match TRBD2. In germline, CDR1 is SGHTA, CDR2 FQGNSA. CDR3 length: 15 amino acids. DNA of the CDR3: TGTGCCAGCAGTTTGAGCGGGGTATCCTACTATGAGCAGTTCTTC. It encodes CASSLSGVSYYEQFF.

The rearrangement uses TRBV10-3 and TRBJ2-3, with TRBD2 identical over 11 bases. In germline, CDR1 is ENHRY, CDR2 SYGVKD. The junction had 3 bases not matched to a gene; V was cut back by 4 bases and J by 3 bases. CDR3 size: 15 residues. The CDR3 region is CAISATSGVTDTQYF. CDR3 in DNA: TGTGCCATCAGTGCGACTAGCGGGGTAACAGATACGCAGTATTTT.

This chain joins TRBV6-2 or TRBV6-3 and TRBJ1-5; D ambiguous. Germline CDR1 and CDR2: MNHEY and SVGEGT. This CDR3 has 13 residues. V lost 6 bases and J 2 bases, leaving 8 bases between the germline ends. The CDR3 loop is CASSRRGNQPQHF. In nucleotides, the CDR3 is TGTGCCAGCAGCCGACGTGGCAATCAGCCCCAGCATTTT.

Only a few counts were recorded for this clonotype. V is TRBV27 and J is TRBJ2-7; 12 bases map to TRBD1. The germline V gene has CDR1 MNHEY and CDR2 SMNVEV (reference sequence). This CDR3 is built from 16 residues. The V segment lost 5 bases and the J segment 2 bases; nucleotides outside the gene matches: 7. The CDR3 loop reads CASSAGQGALAYEQYF. The DNA of the CDR3 is TGTGCCAGCAGTGCGGGACAGGGGGCCCTCGCCTACGAGCAGTACTTC.

This clonotype is classed as medium-sized. The chain has TRBV7-2 and TRBJ2-3; D may be TRBD2 (5 bases). CDR3 length: 13 residues. Trimming removed 6 bases from V and 9 bases from J, with 16 bases in between. Per the germline V gene, CDR1 is SGHTA and CDR2 is FQGNSA. The CDR3 region is CASRTARGGTQYF. The CDR3 nucleotides are TGTGCCAGCAGGACGGCCCGTGGAGGCACGCAGTATTTT.

The rearrangement joins TRBV24-1 to TRBJ1-1; no firm D call. V lost 2 bases and J 1 base, leaving 4 bases between the germline ends. Germline loops: CDR1 KGHDR, CDR2 SFDVKD. The CDR3 has 13 amino acids. CDR3 DNA: TGTGCCACCAGTGATTCTGAGAACACTGAAGCTTTCTTT. Residues: CATSDSENTEAFF.

This clonotype was seen a handful of times. The rearrangement uses TRBV19 and TRBJ2-7; TRBD1 aligns across 7 bases. Germline loops: CDR1 LNHDA, CDR2 SQIVND (reference sequence). The CDR3 sequence is 13 residues long. V shed 5 bases, J shed 7 bases, and the junction held 8 bases outside the gene matches. The CDR3: CASSSLDRDEQYF. CDR3 nucleotides: TGTGCCAGTAGTTCATTAGACAGGGATGAGCAGTACTTC.

The rearrangement joins TRBV5-1 to TRBJ2-3, with TRBD2 matching over 7 bases. Trimming took 0 bases from V and 2 from J; bases not matched to a gene: 3. Germline CDR1 SGHRS, CDR2 YFSETQ. The CDR3 covers 15 residues. The CDR3, as DNA: TGCGCCAGCAGCTTGGCAGCGGGGCTCACAGATACGCAGTATTTT. This gives the protein CASSLAAGLTDTQYF. The full variable domain, with the rest looked up from reference TRBV5-1 and TRBJ2-3, is KAGVTQTPRYLIKTRGQQVTLSCSPISGHRSVSWYQQTPGQGLQFLFEYFSETQRNKGNFPGRFSGRQFSNSRSEMNVSTLELGDSALYLCASSLAAGLTDTQYFGPGTRLTVL.

This chain joins TRBV5-1 and TRBJ1-6; D possibly corresponds to TRBD1 (6 bases). CDR3 length: 15 residues. V was cut by 0 bases and J by 14 bases, with 18 bases left in between. The germline V gene encodes CDR1 SGHRS and CDR2 YFSETQ. The CDR3 loop reads CASSLEGQEYQALHF. The DNA for the CDR3 is TGCGCCAGCAGCTTGGAGGGACAAGAGTACCAGGCCCTCCACTTT.

The chain has TRBV5-6 and TRBJ1-1, with a possible D match to TRBD1 (5 bases). Trimming shortened V by 6 bases and J by 6 bases, and 21 bases separated the two germline ends. The CDR3 runs 15 residues. Per germline, CDR1 SGHDT and CDR2 YYEEEE. The CDR3 protein is CASTPRFRPGSEAFF. For the CDR3, the DNA is TGTGCCAGCACCCCTCGTTTTAGACCAGGGTCTGAAGCTTTCTTT. The full variable domain, rest sourced from reference TRBV5-6 and TRBJ1-1, is DAGVTQSPTHLIKTRGQQVTLRCSPKSGHDTVSWYQQALGQGPQFIFQYYEEEERQRGNFPDRFSGHQFPNYSSELNVNALLLGDSALYLCASTPRFRPGSEAFFGQGTRLTVV.

V and J are TRBV7-3 and TRBJ2-5, with 7 bases fitting TRBD2. The CDR3 is 13 amino acids. Germline assignment: CDR1 SGHTA and CDR2 FQGTGA. The junction had 3 bases not matched to a gene; V was cut back by 3 bases and J by 5 bases. The CDR3 bases are TGTGCCAGCAGCTTCGGTAGCGGGGAGACCCAGTACTTC. Protein product: CASSFGSGETQYF.

This rearrangement joins TRBV6-1 to TRBJ2-7; D might be TRBD2 (5 bases). Trimming stripped 1 base from V and 3 bases from J, with 10 bases between. Germline assignment: CDR1 MNHNS and CDR2 SASEGT. CDR3 size: 14 residues. CDR3 sequence reads: CASSEGGANYEQYV. CDR3 bases: TGTGCCAGCAGTGAAGGGGGAGCGAACTACGAGCAGTACGTC.

This clonotype appeared a few times. As DNA, the CDR3 is TGTGCCAGCAGCAGAGGCCAGGGGGCGGACTATGGCTACACCTTC. This translates into CASSRGQGADYGYTF. This rearrangement joins TRBV7-9 to TRBJ1-2, with 8 nucleotides matching TRBD1. The V segment lost 5 bases and the J segment 3 bases; nucleotides outside the gene matches: 8. This CDR3 is built from 15 residues. From germline, CDR1 is SEHNR and CDR2 FQNEAQ (reference sequence). The full variable domain, rest sourced from reference TRBV7-9 and TRBJ1-2, is DTGVSQNPRHKITKRGQNVTFRCDPISEHNRLYWYRQTLGQGPEFLTYFQNEAQLEKSRLLSDRFSAERPKGSFSTLEIQRTEQGDSAMYLCASSRGQGADYGYTFGSGTRLTVV.

The gene calls are TRBV12-3 or TRBV12-4 and TRBJ1-1; 9 bases agree with TRBD1. The CDR3 runs 15 residues. V lost 4 bases, J lost 4 bases, and 7 bases stayed unmatched. The CDR3 DNA reads TGTGCCAGCAGTTCCCGGACAGGGGCGGCCACTGAAGCTTTCTTT. The encoded protein is CASSSRTGAATEAFF.

This clonotype was recorded many times. The J gene is TRBJ2-1, the V gene TRBV5-1; 7 nucleotides line up with TRBD1. The CDR3 totals 14 residues. Germline assignment: CDR1 SGHRS and CDR2 YFSETQ. V dropped 4 bases and J dropped 3; count of bases not matched to a gene: 4. CDR3 sequence: CASSRQGDYNEQFF. The CDR3 DNA is TGCGCCAGCAGCAGACAGGGCGACTACAATGAGCAGTTCTTC.